Shown below are 15 T cell receptor beta chains from a single sample sequenced in a study of glioma-infiltrating T cells. Using RNA template, CDR3s of TCR alpha and beta were amplified with iRepertoire arm-PCR. From the multiplex PCR reads, TCRdb called clonotypes with MiXCR, one entry per CDR3 protein. This sample has about 180,000 distinct CDR3 sequences; roughly 45% occur once, and the top ten carry around 5.2%. Input material: glioma tissue, nonneoplastic brain tissue, or PBMCs (not recorded which). Receptor source: a human donor with low-grade glioma or glioblastoma, undergoing nonglioma brain surgery, or in good health (not recorded which).

Turning to this clonotype: At one boundary the junction diverges from the germline segment, which might be a read error. The chain links TRBV6-1 to TRBJ2-5; D gene ambiguous. CDR1 and CDR2 (germline): MNHNS, SASEGT. The CDR3 is 15 amino acids. CDR3 protein: CASSESGTLKETKYF. As DNA, the CDR3 is TGTGCCAGCAGTGAATCAGGCACACTTAAAGAGACCAAGTACTTC.

The count of this clonotype is one. A read error is possible here, since a much larger clone lies one base away. The rearrangement joins TRBV7-9 to TRBJ1-2; D gene ambiguous. There are 18 residues in the CDR3. Germline V gives CDR1 SEHNR, CDR2 FQNEAQ (reference sequence). Trimming took off 2 bases at V and 5 bases at J, with 24 bases between the two ends. The CDR3 DNA reads as TGTGCCAGCAGCTTATCGGTCCGCAGCACAATGGACCCGTATGGCTACACCTTC. It encodes CASSLSVRSTMDPYGYTF.

J is TRBJ1-5 and V is TRBV7-8; D not resolved. Germline lookup yields CDR1 SGHVS and CDR2 FQNEAQ. The CDR3 is 16 residues long. V gave up 0 bases and J gave up 0 bases, with 9 bases separating them. The CDR3 here is CASSLAGRSSNQPQHF. CDR3 DNA: TGTGCCAGCAGCTTAGCCGGACGGAGTAGCAATCAGCCCCAGCATTTT. The full variable domain, rest sourced from reference TRBV7-8 and TRBJ1-5, is GAGVSQSPRYKVAKRGQDVALRCDPISGHVSLFWYQQALGQGPEFLTYFQNEAQLDKSGLPSDRFFAERPEGSVSTLKIQRTQQEDSAVYLCASSLAGRSSNQPQHFGDGTRLSIL.

A few counts support this clonotype. V usage is TRBV19 and J usage is TRBJ1-5; possible D gene TRBD1, 5 bases. This CDR3 spans 14 amino acids. V dropped 6 bases and J dropped 3 bases, with 12 bases sitting between them. Germline V gene sequence: CDR1 LNHDA, CDR2 SQIVND (reference sequence). CDR3 in amino acids: CASRTRGNNQPQHF. In DNA form, the CDR3 reads TGTGCCAGTAGAACTAGGGGAAACAATCAGCCCCAGCATTTT.

This clonotype was picked up a small number of times. This sequence joins TRBV10-3 and TRBJ2-1; 7 bases are shared with TRBD2. Trimming at V came to 11 bases and at J to 3 bases, leaving 10 bases not matched to a gene. CDR1 ENHRY and CDR2 SYGVKD come from the germline V gene. The CDR3 runs 14 residues. CDR3 region: CAARFAGDYNEQFF. The DNA of the CDR3 is TGTGCCGCCCGATTCGCGGGAGACTACAATGAGCAGTTCTTC.

The chain couples TRBV5-4 to TRBJ2-3; 9 bases agree with TRBD2. J was trimmed by 4 bases and V by 3 bases; bases with no gene match: 6. The CDR3 has 15 amino acids. Germline assignment: CDR1 SGHNT and CDR2 YYREEE (reference sequence). The CDR3 here is CASSSRSGSPDTQYF. The CDR3 DNA is TGTGCCAGCAGCTCTCGTAGCGGGAGTCCAGATACGCAGTATTTT.

CDR3 residues: CASSISGGGQTQHF. In nucleotides, the CDR3 is TGTGCCAGTAGTATCTCGGGTGGAGGGCAGACCCAGCATTTT. This chain connects TRBV19 to TRBJ1-5; D unresolved. Germline V gene sequence: CDR1 LNHDA, CDR2 SQIVND (reference sequence). The ends were cut back, 3 bases at V and 11 bases at J, with 17 bases in the middle. CDR3 length equals 14 residues. The full variable domain, with the rest looked up from reference TRBV19 and TRBJ1-5, is DGGITQSPKYLFRKEGQNVTLSCEQNLNHDAMYWYRQDPGQGLRLIYYSQIVNDFQKGDIAEGYSVSREKKESFPLTVTSAQKNPTAFYLCASSISGGGQTQHFGDGTRLSIL.

Only a few counts were recorded for this clonotype. The J gene is TRBJ2-7, the V gene TRBV18; unclear D gene. CDR1 and CDR2 from the germline V gene are KGHSH and LQKENI. Trimming removed 2 bases from V and 1 base from J, with 6 bases in between. This CDR3 comprises 13 residues. The CDR3: CASSPIRSYEQYF. CDR3 nucleotide sequence: TGTGCCAGCTCACCAATTCGGTCCTACGAGCAGTACTTC.

This clonotype was observed many times. The chain carries TRBV6-1 and TRBJ2-3; possibly TRBD2 for D (5 bases). Trimming shortened V by 6 bases and J by 7 bases, and 17 bases separated the two germline ends. Looked up from germline, CDR1 is MNHNS and CDR2 is SASEGT. This CDR3 is 14 amino acids long. Written as DNA, the CDR3 is TGTGCCAGCAGCCCAACTAGGAATCTAAATACGCAGTATTTT. This translates into CASSPTRNLNTQYF.

Comments on this clonotype: This may be a read error: a much more frequent sequence differs by one nucleotide. The rearrangement links TRBV7-6 to TRBJ2-2; unclear D gene. Trimming removed 7 bases from V and 7 bases from J, with 10 bases in between. The CDR3 has 12 amino acids. Germline V gene lookup returns CDR1 SGHVS and CDR2 FNYEAQ. DNA for the CDR3: TGTGCCAGCAACACCTTTAACGGGGAGCTGTTTTTT. Amino acids: CASNTFNGELFF.

In this sample, this clonotype turned up many times. The chain carries TRBV28 and TRBJ2-3, with D perhaps TRBD2 (7 bases). The CDR3 has 16 amino acids. Germline lookup yields CDR1 MDHEN and CDR2 SYDVKM. Trimming cost V 2 bases and J 5 bases, with 17 bases left between them. Here the CDR3 DNA reads TGTGCCAGCAGTTTAGCGGGGGCTTCCCTCCGAGATACGCAGTATTTT. Protein sequence: CASSLAGASLRDTQYF. The variable domain in full, with the rest retrieved from reference TRBV28 and TRBJ2-3, is DVKVTQSSRYLVKRTGEKVFLECVQDMDHENMFWYRQDPGLGLRLIYFSYDVKMKEKGDIPEGYSVSREKKERFSLILESASTNQTSMYLCASSLAGASLRDTQYFGPGTRLTVL.

Turning to this clonotype: Given a much more abundant clone one base away, this may be a read error. V and J are TRBV7-2 and TRBJ2-1, with TRBD2 matching over 9 bases. The CDR3 sequence is 15 residues long. Germline V CDR1 and CDR2: SGHTA, FQGNSA. The CDR3 region has the DNA TGTGCCAGCAGCTTCGGGACTAGCACCTACAATGAGCAGTTGTTC. It is translated as CASSFGTSTYNEQLF.

A note on this clonotype: Mismatch with germline at one junction end may stem from a read error. The chain links TRBV20-1 to TRBJ2-5; D is uncertain. CDR3 size: 13 residues. CDR1 and CDR2 (germline): DFQATT, SNEGSKA (reference sequence). CDR3 in DNA: TGCAGTGCTAGAGCTCAGGATCAAGAGACCAAGTACTTC. It translates to CSARAQDQETKYF.

The CDR3: CASRGDGSPYEQYF. CDR3 nucleotide sequence: TGTGCCAGCAGAGGGGACGGGTCTCCCTACGAGCAGTACTTC. V usage is TRBV9 and J usage is TRBJ2-7; D may correspond to TRBD1 or TRBD2 (5 bases each). The CDR3 is made up of 14 amino acids. The V and J ends lost 5 bases and 2 bases respectively, with 14 bases between them. Per germline, CDR1 SGDLS and CDR2 YYNGEE.

This clonotype was counted many times. V is TRBV6-1 and J is TRBJ2-1; TRBD2 matches at 10 bases. J was trimmed by 9 bases and V by 6 bases; bases with no gene match: 14. In germline, CDR1 is MNHNS, CDR2 SASEGT. The CDR3 is 16 residues long. This CDR3 is CASRPPGLAPFTEQFF. CDR3 coding DNA: TGTGCCAGCAGGCCCCCGGGACTAGCGCCTTTCACTGAGCAGTTCTTC.